The present TCR beta chain was sequenced within a study of blood T cell repertoires in COVID-19. About the research overall: From T cells, B-cell-depleted T cells, or PBMCs came the material, which was cDNA or gDNA.

Germline V gives CDR1 SGHDT, CDR2 YYEEEE. V lost 4 bases to trimming and J lost 2 bases; unmatched junction nucleotides: 8. The length of the CDR3 is 15 residues. Libraries were prepared by immunoSEQ multiplex PCR; TCRdb keeps only in-frame clonotypes and omits some of them. The sample yields fewer than 110,000 clones, about nine tenths seen once. The chain uses TRBV5-6 and TRBJ2-7; 8 positions match TRBD1. The TCR sequence derives from a woman aged 80 or older in a cohort sampled during active COVID-19. The sequenced sample was peripheral blood. In DNA form, the CDR3 reads TGTGCCAGCAGCGCGGGCGGGACAGGAGCCTACGAGCAGTACTTC. Translation: CASSAGGTGAYEQYF.